This passage covers 22 T cell receptor beta chains from one sample sequenced in a study of OX40 agonist ivuxolimab in advanced cancers. Repertoires were generated with immunoSEQ multiplex PCR, while TCRdb's copy carries only in-frame clones and drops some. The sample lists tens of thousands of clones, 89% occurring once. The sequences come from CD4+ or CD8+ T cells sorted from blood, collected in a trial of the OX40 agonist ivuxolimab. The receptors shown here come from an adult with an advanced solid tumor such as melanoma, head and neck, liver or kidney cancer.

This chain joins TRBV5-6 and TRBJ1-2; D unresolved. Trimming stripped 0 bases from V and 6 bases from J, with 15 bases between. The CDR3 spans 15 residues. The germline V gene has CDR1 SGHDT and CDR2 YYEEEE. The CDR3 nucleotides read TGTGCCAGCAGCTTGGGCGGACCCCGTAGGAATGGCTACACCTTC. Translating it yields CASSLGGPRRNGYTF.

The chain links TRBV9 to TRBJ2-7; TRBD1 agrees at 10 bases. CDR3 size: 17 residues. CDR1 and CDR2 (germline): SGDLS, YYNGEE. Trimming at V came to 0 bases and at J to 0 bases, leaving 6 bases not matched to a gene. CDR3 DNA: TGTGCCAGCAGCGTAGGACTGGACAGGGGGTCCTCCTACGAGCAGTACTTC. It is translated as CASSVGLDRGSSYEQYF.

The rearrangement uses TRBV19 and TRBJ2-2, with 7 nucleotides matching TRBD2. Germline CDR1 LNHDA, CDR2 SQIVND (reference sequence). The CDR3 consists of 17 residues. Losses at the gene ends were 9 bases for V and 3 bases for J; bases not matched to a gene: 16. Written as DNA, the CDR3 is TGTGCCAGCTCAGGGCTTGGGACTAACCTGTACACCGGGGAGCTGTTTTTT. Encoded protein: CASSGLGTNLYTGELFF.

V is TRBV5-5 and J is TRBJ1-2; D may be TRBD1 (6 bases). The CDR3 totals 14 residues. The V gene's germline CDR1 is SGHKS and CDR2 YYEKEE (reference sequence). V was trimmed by 4 bases and J by 10 bases, leaving 20 bases between them. CDR3 sequence (DNA): TGTGCCAGCAGCCAAGATACAGGGCGGCCCTTCTACACCTTC. It encodes CASSQDTGRPFYTF.

This clone was seen once. The V and J genes are TRBV6-5 and TRBJ1-2; a possible D gene is TRBD1 (5 bases). The V end lost 0 bases, the J end lost 8 bases, and 13 bases lay between the germline ends. The CDR3 covers 14 residues. Per germline, CDR1 MNHEY and CDR2 SVGAGI. CDR3 in DNA: TGTGCCAGCAGTTACTCAGGGCAGGGTGGGGGCTACACCTTC. This gives the protein CASSYSGQGGGYTF.

The chain links TRBV5-4 to TRBJ2-2; D is undetermined. CDR3 size: 12 residues. Germline assignment: CDR1 SGHNT and CDR2 YYREEE (reference sequence). Trimming removed 1 base from V and 6 bases from J, with 4 bases in between. CDR3 loop: CASSLIAGELFF. The DNA for the CDR3 is TGTGCCAGCAGCTTGATTGCCGGGGAGCTGTTTTTT.

This chain uses TRBV7-2 with TRBJ2-7; possible D gene TRBD2, 6 bases. Germline CDR1 and CDR2: SGHTA and FQGNSA. The CDR3 has 16 amino acids. Trimming cost V 1 base and J 3 bases, with 16 bases left between them. CDR3 DNA sequence: TGTGCCAGCAGCTTAGAGGGAACCGGGAGTTTCTACGAGCAGTACTTC. Residues: CASSLEGTGSFYEQYF.

The J gene is TRBJ2-7, the V gene TRBV6-5; tentatively, D is TRBD1 or TRBD2 (5 bases each). The CDR3 is made up of 15 amino acids. V shed 3 bases and J shed 0 bases, with 12 bases lying between them. Looked up from germline, CDR1 is MNHEY and CDR2 is SVGAGI. This CDR3 is CASSYEAGSSYEQYF. CDR3 nucleotides: TGTGCCAGCAGTTATGAGGCAGGGAGCTCCTACGAGCAGTACTTC.

The genes are TRBV6-5 and TRBJ1-1, with 8 bases lining up with TRBD1. This CDR3 region has 15 residues. Per germline, CDR1 MNHEY and CDR2 SVGAGI. V was pared by 5 bases and J by 0 bases, with 5 bases of the junction left unmatched. CDR3 coding DNA: TGTGCCAGCAGTCCATGGACAGGGATGAACACTGAAGCTTTCTTT. It is translated as CASSPWTGMNTEAFF.

The rearrangement uses TRBV2 and TRBJ1-3; D uncertain. Germline CDR1 is SNHLY and CDR2 is FYNNEI. There are 16 residues in the CDR3. Trimming cost V 3 bases and J 2 bases, with 14 bases left between them. CDR3 sequence reads: CASSEFEELTGNTIYF. Here the CDR3 DNA reads TGTGCCAGCAGTGAGTTTGAGGAGCTCACTGGAAACACCATATATTTT.

V usage is TRBV2 and J usage is TRBJ2-3; D is unclear. In germline, CDR1 is SNHLY, CDR2 FYNNEI. There are 16 residues in the CDR3. Trimming cost V 1 base and J 0 bases, with 11 bases left between them. The CDR3 loop reads CASSEVLASSTDTQYF. The DNA for the CDR3 is TGTGCCAGCAGTGAAGTGCTCGCGTCTAGCACAGATACGCAGTATTTT.

The chain combines TRBV4-1 with TRBJ1-1, with a possible D match to TRBD1 (5 bases). V dropped 4 bases and J dropped 5 bases, with 11 bases sitting between them. CDR1 is MGHRA and CDR2 is YSYEKL in the germline V gene. This CDR3 is 13 amino acids long. CDR3 nucleotide sequence: TGCGCCAGCAGCCCACTAGGGGCAACTGAAGCTTTCTTT. This gives the protein CASSPLGATEAFF.

The J gene is TRBJ1-1, the V gene TRBV7-9; TRBD1 aligns across 7 bases. V shed 5 bases and J 4 bases; nucleotides not matched to a gene: 1. The CDR3 is 12 amino acids. Germline CDR1 and CDR2: SEHNR and FQNEAQ (reference sequence). The DNA of the CDR3 is TGTGCCAGCAGCCAGGGGGGCACTGAAGCTTTCTTT. The encoded protein is CASSQGGTEAFF.

The chain uses TRBV7-8 and TRBJ2-1; 11 positions match TRBD2. The CDR3 is made up of 17 amino acids. CDR1 is SGHVS, CDR2 FQNEAQ, per germline. Trimming removed 5 bases from V and 0 bases from J; junction bases left unmatched: 6. CDR3 protein: CASSLGLAVSSYNEQFF. The CDR3 DNA reads as TGTGCCAGCAGCCTGGGACTAGCGGTTAGCTCCTACAATGAGCAGTTCTTC.

This clone was observed a single time. J is TRBJ1-1 and V is TRBV19; TRBD1 matches at 8 bases. The V segment lost 6 bases and the J segment 9 bases; nucleotides outside the gene matches: 12. The CDR3 spans 14 residues. Germline V CDR1 and CDR2: LNHDA, SQIVND (reference sequence). CDR3 residues: CASRTTDRQGKAFF. CDR3 bases: TGTGCCAGTAGAACTACCGACCGACAGGGGAAAGCTTTCTTT.

This clone has just one count. The J gene is TRBJ2-7, the V gene TRBV30, with D possibly TRBD1 on 6 matching bases. The germline V gene encodes CDR1 GTSNPN and CDR2 SVGIG (reference sequence). V shed 4 bases and J shed 4 bases, with 17 bases lying between them. The CDR3 length is 14 residues. The CDR3 protein is CAWTLPGASYEQYF. The CDR3 bases are TGTGCCTGGACCCTCCCAGGGGCCAGTTACGAGCAGTACTTC. Supplemented by reference TRBV30 and TRBJ2-7, the full variable domain reads SQTIHQWPATLVQPVGSPLSLECTVEGTSNPNLYWYRQAAGRGLQLLFYSVGIGQISSEVPQNLSASRPQDRQFILSSKKLLLSDSGFYLCAWTLPGASYEQYFGPGTRLTVT.

The chain is built from TRBV25-1 and TRBJ2-3; D gene ambiguous. V was cut by 8 bases and J by 4 bases, with 13 bases left in between. From germline, CDR1 is MGHDK and CDR2 SYGVNS. The CDR3 covers 13 residues. CDR3 region: CASRNDAADTQYF. The CDR3 nucleotides read TGTGCCAGCCGGAACGATGCCGCAGATACGCAGTATTTT.

The chain couples TRBV19 to TRBJ2-5; 7 bases align to TRBD1. J lost 1 base, V lost 10 bases, and 12 bases had no gene match. The CDR3 consists of 15 residues. Germline V gene lookup returns CDR1 LNHDA and CDR2 SQIVND (reference sequence). The CDR3 region has the DNA TGTGCCACATCCGAGACAGGGCTGACCCAAGAGACCCAGTACTTC. The encoded protein is CATSETGLTQETQYF.

The chain recombines TRBV5-6 with TRBJ2-2; D possibly corresponds to TRBD1 (5 bases). The CDR3 totals 16 residues. Germline V gives CDR1 SGHDT, CDR2 YYEEEE. V dropped 1 base and J dropped 4 bases, with 14 bases sitting between them. In nucleotides, the CDR3 is TGTGCCAGCAGCTTGCGGGCAGGGATCCTCACCGGGGAGCTGTTTTTT. Residues: CASSLRAGILTGELFF.

The V call is TRBV4-1, the J call TRBJ2-4; D gene ambiguous. CDR1 is MGHRA and CDR2 is YSYEKL in the germline V gene. This CDR3 is 12 amino acids long. V was cut by 3 bases and J by 3 bases, with 3 bases left in between. The CDR3 loop is CASSQGKNIQYF. The CDR3 nucleotides read TGCGCCAGCAGCCAGGGCAAAAACATTCAGTACTTC.

V usage is TRBV7-6 and J usage is TRBJ2-7; D may be TRBD1 or TRBD2 (5 bases each). The germline CDR1 and CDR2 sequences are SGHVS and FNYEAQ. The CDR3 covers 17 residues. V gave up 6 bases and J gave up 2 bases, with 23 bases separating them. The CDR3 DNA reads TGTGCCAGCAGATCGGACACCGGGACGATCGGACCCTACGAGCAGTACTTC. This gives the protein CASRSDTGTIGPYEQYF.

The count of this clone is one. The gene calls are TRBV10-3 and TRBJ2-7, with D hard to call. Germline loops: CDR1 ENHRY, CDR2 SYGVKD. Trimming shortened V by 2 bases and J by 3 bases, and 11 bases separated the two germline ends. CDR3 length: 14 residues. The CDR3 spells CAISEGVGYYEQYF. The DNA of the CDR3 is TGTGCCATCAGTGAGGGGGTAGGGTACTACGAGCAGTACTTC.